Below, 27 T cell receptor beta chains from the same sample are listed, as sequenced in a study of blood T cell repertoires in COVID-19. Using immunoSEQ multiplex PCR, the repertoire was profiled, and TCRdb retains in-frame clones only, with some absent. This table has approximately 240,000 clones, 65% to 85% appearing once. Sequenced input: peripheral blood. The source of these receptors is a human donor in a cohort sampled during active COVID-19.

The chain uses TRBV6-2 or TRBV6-3 and TRBJ2-3; a possible D gene is TRBD2 (6 bases). Per germline, CDR1 MNHEY and CDR2 SVGEGT. This CDR3 is 14 amino acids long. Trimming took 6 bases from V and 2 from J, leaving 12 bases between them. The DNA of the CDR3 is TGTGCCAGCAGCCCGACTAGTTACACAGATACGCAGTATTTT. Encoded protein: CASSPTSYTDTQYF.

This clone was seen more than once but under ten times. The chain joins TRBV29-1 to TRBJ2-5; 12 bases map to TRBD2. The CDR3 totals 14 residues. V shed 7 bases, J shed 2 bases, and the junction held 5 bases outside the gene matches. Germline V gene sequence: CDR1 SQVTM, CDR2 ANQGSEA. The CDR3 loop reads CSATGLAGQETQYF. CDR3 sequence (DNA): TGCAGCGCTACAGGACTAGCGGGACAAGAGACCCAGTACTTC.

This clone appeared once. The chain employs TRBV19 and TRBJ2-6; 13 bases align to TRBD2. Germline-derived CDR1 and CDR2 are LNHDA and SQIVND (reference sequence). This CDR3 comprises 18 residues. The J segment lost 0 bases and the V segment lost 5 bases, leaving 4 bases of the junction unmatched. CDR3 bases: TGTGCCAGTAGTCTGGGACTAGCGGGGTTCTCTGGGGCCAACGTCCTGACTTTC. This translates into CASSLGLAGFSGANVLTF.

The chain links TRBV18 to TRBJ2-7; TRBD1 agrees at 7 bases. The CDR3 is 14 amino acids. V trimming: 3 bases; J trimming: 5 bases; junction bases outside the gene matches: 7. The germline CDR1 and CDR2 sequences are KGHSH and LQKENI. CDR3 sequence: CASSPRDSSDEQYF. For the CDR3, the DNA is TGTGCCAGCTCACCCCGGGACAGCTCGGACGAGCAGTACTTC.

The chain uses TRBV21-1 and TRBJ2-2; the listed D gene, TRBD2, was not tested against the DNA. TRBV21-1 is termed a pseudogene. The CDR3 runs to 19 residues. The CDR3 region has the DNA TGTGCCAGCAGCAAGCTAACCGGGACTAGCGGGAGGACCACCGGGGAGCTGTTTTTT. This codes for CASSKLTGTSGRTTGELFF.

The V gene is TRBV7-9, the J gene TRBJ1-1; TRBD1 might be the D (5 bases). The V and J ends lost 5 bases and 1 base respectively, with 8 bases between them. This CDR3 contains 13 residues. In germline, CDR1 is SEHNR, CDR2 FQNEAQ (reference sequence). The CDR3 DNA reads as TGTGCCAGCAGCGCAACAGGGAACACTGAAGCTTTCTTT. Its protein is CASSATGNTEAFF.

The CDR3 reads CASSQGTRGAQETQYF. The CDR3 bases are TGTGCCAGCAGCCAAGGGACACGGGGGGCCCAAGAGACCCAGTACTTC. The rearrangement links TRBV4-2 to TRBJ2-5, with D perhaps TRBD2 (7 bases). Germline V gene lookup returns CDR1 LGHNA and CDR2 YNFKEQ. With 1 base removed from V and 1 base from J, the gap between germline ends came to 13 bases. The CDR3 contains 16 residues.

The chain employs TRBV6-1 and TRBJ1-1; possibly TRBD1 for D (5 bases). The germline V gene encodes CDR1 MNHNS and CDR2 SASEGT. Trimming pared 4 bases from V and 10 bases from J, leaving 13 bases between. The CDR3 spans 12 residues. The CDR3, as DNA: TGTGCCAGCAGTGGGGGCGCTTTAGCAGCTTTCTTT. Protein: CASSGGALAAFF.

J is TRBJ2-7 and V is TRBV7-2; 9 bases map to TRBD1. The germline gives CDR1 SGHTA, CDR2 FQGNSA. V lost 4 bases to trimming and J lost 2 bases; unmatched junction nucleotides: 3. There are 14 residues in the CDR3. CDR3 region: CASSSDRGPYEQYF. Written as DNA, the CDR3 is TGTGCCAGCAGCTCGGACAGGGGACCCTACGAGCAGTACTTC.

This rearrangement joins TRBV10-3 to TRBJ2-4; 9 bases line up with TRBD1. From germline, CDR1 is ENHRY and CDR2 SYGVKD. This CDR3 is 14 amino acids long. Unmatched junction bases numbered 0, after V lost 2 bases and J lost 4 bases. The CDR3 nucleotides read TGTGCCATCAGTGAGGGACAGGGGAAAAACATTCAGTACTTC. This translates into CAISEGQGKNIQYF.

This sequence joins TRBV10-3 and TRBJ2-5, with D maybe TRBD1 (6 bases). The V gene's germline CDR1 is ENHRY and CDR2 SYGVKD. Deletions cut 0 bases from V and 5 bases from J, with 13 bases between. The CDR3 extends over 15 amino acids. CDR3 sequence: CAISESAGAGETQYF. The CDR3, as DNA: TGTGCCATCAGTGAGTCAGCAGGGGCTGGGGAGACCCAGTACTTC.

The genes are TRBV5-4 and TRBJ2-1; 9 bases match TRBD1. The junction had 7 bases not matched to a gene; V was cut back by 5 bases and J by 4 bases. CDR3 length: 15 residues. Looked up from germline, CDR1 is SGHNT and CDR2 is YYREEE (reference sequence). CDR3 nucleotides: TGTGCCAGCAGTCATCCGGGACAGGGTTACAATGAGCAGTTCTTC. Protein product: CASSHPGQGYNEQFF.

The chain joins TRBV19 to TRBJ2-2; 8 bases line up with TRBD1. The CDR3 covers 16 residues. The germline V gene encodes CDR1 LNHDA and CDR2 SQIVND (reference sequence). J gave up 3 bases and V 4 bases, and 7 bases lay outside the gene matches. CDR3 loop: CASSTDRGKYTGELFF. The CDR3 nucleotides read TGTGCCAGTAGTACAGACAGGGGAAAGTACACCGGGGAGCTGTTTTTT. The complete variable domain, with remaining parts taken from reference TRBV19 and TRBJ2-2, reads DGGITQSPKYLFRKEGQNVTLSCEQNLNHDAMYWYRQDPGQGLRLIYYSQIVNDFQKGDIAEGYSVSREKKESFPLTVTSAQKNPTAFYLCASSTDRGKYTGELFFGEGSRLTVL.

The J gene is TRBJ2-2, the V gene TRBV7-3, with TRBD2 matching over 7 bases. Germline V CDR1 and CDR2: SGHTA, FQGTGA. The V gene end was trimmed by 5 bases and the J gene end by 3 bases; junction bases not matched to a gene: 6. The CDR3 extends over 15 amino acids. The CDR3 loop is CASSVRGGYTGELFF. The CDR3, as DNA: TGTGCCAGCAGCGTTCGCGGGGGATACACCGGGGAGCTGTTTTTT.

This sequence joins TRBV11-3 and TRBJ2-1, with 8 bases fitting TRBD2. Per germline, CDR1 SGHNT and CDR2 YENEEA. With V trimmed by 5 bases and J by 7 bases, 10 bases remained unmatched. The CDR3 totals 15 residues. As DNA, the CDR3 is TGTGCCAGCAGCCGCGCACTAGCGGAGGGTAATGAGCAGTTCTTC. Protein sequence: CASSRALAEGNEQFF. Variable domain in full (rest from reference TRBV11-3 and TRBJ2-1): EAGVVQSPRYKIIEKKQPVAFWCNPISGHNTLYWYLQNLGQGPELLIRYENEEAVDDSQLPKDRFSAERLKGVDSTLKIQPAELGDSAVYLCASSRALAEGNEQFFGPGTRLTVL.

This clone was counted many times. This chain links TRBV7-9 with TRBJ2-2, with 14 bases aligning to TRBD2. Looked up from germline, CDR1 is SEHNR and CDR2 is FQNEAQ (reference sequence). CDR3 length equals 15 residues. Unmatched junction bases numbered 13, after V lost 6 bases and J lost 16 bases. The CDR3 sequence is CASSPIGTSGSGTFF. In DNA form, the CDR3 reads TGTGCCAGCAGTCCAATTGGGACTAGCGGGAGTGGGACGTTTTTT.

In this sample, this clone turned up once. The V and J genes are TRBV18 and TRBJ1-1; no clear D. In germline, CDR1 is KGHSH, CDR2 LQKENI. This CDR3 comprises 13 residues. Between the trimmed V and J ends, which lost 2 bases and 4 bases, there was a span of 8 bases. CDR3 loop: CASSPYLSTEAFF. CDR3 in DNA: TGTGCCAGCTCACCATATTTGAGCACTGAAGCTTTCTTT.

The chain joins TRBV27 to TRBJ1-2; D possibly corresponds to TRBD1 (5 bases). Trimming left V 3 bases short and J 7 bases short, with 9 bases between. Germline values: CDR1 MNHEY, CDR2 SMNVEV (reference sequence). The CDR3 consists of 12 residues. The DNA for the CDR3 is TGTGCCAGCAGTTTGGGAGGGGTTGGCTACACCTTC. It translates to CASSLGGVGYTF.

V and J are TRBV19 and TRBJ1-1, with 8 bases identical to TRBD1. From germline, CDR1 is LNHDA and CDR2 SQIVND (reference sequence). Unmatched junction bases numbered 11, after V lost 3 bases and J lost 8 bases. CDR3 length equals 15 residues. This chain's CDR3 is CASSMQIGTGGEAFF. The CDR3, as DNA: TGTGCCAGTAGTATGCAAATAGGGACAGGCGGGGAAGCTTTCTTT.

The rearrangement joins TRBV11-2 to TRBJ1-1; the match to TRBD1 covers 11 bases. Looked up from germline, CDR1 is SGHAT and CDR2 is FQNNGV. J was trimmed by 4 bases and V by 5 bases; bases with no gene match: 6. The CDR3 sequence is 15 residues long. The CDR3: CASSRTGGRGTEAFF. CDR3 DNA: TGTGCCAGCAGCCGGACAGGGGGCCGGGGCACTGAAGCTTTCTTT.

The chain couples TRBV12-3 or TRBV12-4 to TRBJ1-3, with D perhaps TRBD1 (6 bases). V was shortened by 8 bases and J by 3 bases, with 8 bases between the two germline ends. CDR3 length equals 12 residues. CDR3 sequence reads: CASGTNGNTIYF. CDR3 nucleotide sequence: TGTGCCAGCGGGACAAATGGAAACACCATATATTTT.

This clone was detected only once. The chain carries TRBV19 and TRBJ2-3, with 7 bases matching TRBD2. J lost 4 bases, V lost 3 bases, and 4 bases had no gene match. CDR1 and CDR2 (germline): LNHDA, SQIVND (reference sequence). CDR3 length equals 14 residues. DNA of the CDR3: TGTGCCAGTAGTATCGGCGGGAGTGCAGATACGCAGTATTTT. Its translation is CASSIGGSADTQYF. Using reference TRBV19 and TRBJ2-3 for the parts outside the CDR3, the full variable domain is DGGITQSPKYLFRKEGQNVTLSCEQNLNHDAMYWYRQDPGQGLRLIYYSQIVNDFQKGDIAEGYSVSREKKESFPLTVTSAQKNPTAFYLCASSIGGSADTQYFGPGTRLTVL.

The chain uses TRBV29-1 and TRBJ1-2, with a possible D match to TRBD1 (5 bases). V lost 5 bases and J 7 bases, leaving 17 bases between the germline ends. The CDR3 spans 13 residues. Per the germline V gene, CDR1 is SQVTM and CDR2 is ANQGSEA. The DNA for the CDR3 is TGCAGCGTTTTCCTCACGGTAGGGGCTGGCTACACCTTC. Translation: CSVFLTVGAGYTF.

The chain links TRBV19 to TRBJ2-6, with 8 bases matching TRBD1. This CDR3 region has 15 residues. V was clipped by 5 bases and J by 2 bases; unmatched bases: 2. Germline V lookup: CDR1 LNHDA, CDR2 SQIVND (reference sequence). The CDR3 spells CASSATGAGANVLTF. CDR3 coding DNA: TGTGCCAGTAGTGCGACAGGGGCTGGGGCCAACGTCCTGACTTTC.

The table lists this clone with a count of one. The CDR3 is CASFSPLRVAFF. The CDR3 DNA sequence: TGTGCCAGCTTTTCGCCCCTTCGGGTAGCTTTCTTT. The V and J genes are TRBV6-5 and TRBJ1-1; D is uncertain. Germline CDR1 MNHEY, CDR2 SVGAGI. V gave up 8 bases and J gave up 10 bases, with 17 bases separating them. This CDR3 contains 12 residues.

The chain has TRBV28 and TRBJ1-4; D unclear. Per the germline V gene, CDR1 is MDHEN and CDR2 is SYDVKM. Trimming removed 4 bases at V and 7 bases at J, with 16 bases between. The CDR3 totals 15 residues. The CDR3 region has the DNA TGTGCCAGCAGTTACCCGACGGGTGGGAGTGAAAAACTGTTTTTT. Translated: CASSYPTGGSEKLFF.

The V call is TRBV18, the J call TRBJ2-1, with 12 bases identical to TRBD2. J was trimmed by 7 bases and V by 3 bases; bases with no gene match: 4. This CDR3 has 15 residues. Germline-derived CDR1 and CDR2 are KGHSH and LQKENI. The CDR3 nucleotides are TGTGCCAGCTCACCTCCACTAGCGGGAGGTAATGAGCAGTTCTTC. This gives the protein CASSPPLAGGNEQFF.